These T cell receptor beta chains were read from a single sample in a study of CD8 T cells in ankylosing spondylitis. From the 5' RACE reads, TCRdb called clonotypes with MiXCR, one entry per CDR3 protein. The sample has roughly 150,000 distinct CDR3 sequences; roughly 30% are singletons. Input material: synovial fluid, either unsorted or a sorted T cell fraction (not recorded which). These receptors were collected from a male donor with ankylosing spondylitis. Each CDR3 is given with its conserved first and last residue.

V gene | CDR3 length | CDR3 protein
TRBV29-1 | 12 | CSGNDRAETQYF
TRBV2 | 15 | CASSEGQGGYNEQFF
TRBV10-3 | 13 | CAISESSNGEQFF
TRBV29-1 | 15 | CSVEGTSGGQETQYF
TRBV12-3/TRBV12-4 | 13 | CASSLQGAYEQYF
TRBV20-1 | 13 | CSARRTSQETQYF
TRBV20-1 | 16 | CSAPKQGLAGEDEQYF
TRBV20-1 | 14 | CSAGKGLAYNEQFF
TRBV2 | 15 | CASSAGQGLGNTIYF
TRBV5-6 | 16 | CASSPAGGHPDYEQYF
TRBV18 | 14 | CASSPLLGQGEQFF
TRBV15 | 15 | CATSLETGGNYGYTF
TRBV11-2 | 19 | CASSSVFRAGASRSDEQFF
TRBV29-1 | 14 | CSGGTAVGTDTQYF
TRBV10-3 | 14 | CAISELGTRNIQYF
TRBV2 | 12 | CASSLGSGELFF
TRBV15 | 16 | CATSRGGTGGNTEAFF
TRBV27 | 16 | CASSPRTMDDRSEAFF
TRBV5-1 | 16 | CASSLGRQANTGELFF
TRBV7-6 | 17 | CASSLNAGGGGTDTQYF
TRBV5-1 | 16 | CASSLAGQGGSYEQYF
TRBV20-1 | 18 | CSADPWTSGGRGSDTQYF
TRBV9 | 18 | CASSVGPGGQASTDTQYF
TRBV27 | 18 | CASRGTSGRIWGTDTQYF